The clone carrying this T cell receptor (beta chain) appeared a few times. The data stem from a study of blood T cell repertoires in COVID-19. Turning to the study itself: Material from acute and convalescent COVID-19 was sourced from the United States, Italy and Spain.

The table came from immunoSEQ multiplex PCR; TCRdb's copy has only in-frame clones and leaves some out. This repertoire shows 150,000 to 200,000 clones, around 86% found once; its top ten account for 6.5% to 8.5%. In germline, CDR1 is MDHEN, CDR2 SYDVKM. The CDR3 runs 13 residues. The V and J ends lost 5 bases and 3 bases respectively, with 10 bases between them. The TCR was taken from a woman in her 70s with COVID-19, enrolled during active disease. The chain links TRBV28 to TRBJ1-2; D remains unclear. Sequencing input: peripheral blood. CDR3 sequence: CASSIPRYYGYTF. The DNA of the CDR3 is TGTGCCAGCAGTATCCCCCGGTACTATGGCTACACCTTC.